These 13 T cell receptor beta chains were sequenced from one sample in a study of T cell changes during pregnancy in multiple sclerosis. Using immunoSEQ multiplex PCR, the repertoire was profiled, and TCRdb retains in-frame clones only, with some absent. In the table there are around 65,000 clones, 88% of which are singletons. This sample comprised peripheral blood, obtained in the first trimester of pregnancy. These receptors originate from a female donor with multiple sclerosis, enrolled in a pregnancy study.

The chain is built from TRBV5-1 and TRBJ2-7, with TRBD2 identical over 12 bases. The CDR3 totals 16 residues. The V gene end was trimmed by 0 bases and the J gene end by 5 bases; junction bases not matched to a gene: 6. Germline loops: CDR1 SGHRS, CDR2 YFSETQ. This chain's CDR3 is CASSLDASGRADEQYF. In nucleotides, the CDR3 is TGCGCCAGCAGCTTGGATGCTAGCGGGAGGGCGGACGAGCAGTACTTC.

The gene calls are TRBV5-1 and TRBJ2-5; 10 bases are a match to TRBD1. Germline V gene lookup returns CDR1 SGHRS and CDR2 YFSETQ. This CDR3 is built from 15 residues. The junction had 3 bases not matched to a gene; V was cut back by 0 bases and J by 4 bases. CDR3 nucleotides: TGCGCCAGCAGCTTGGGACAGGGGGCTGTAGAGACCCAGTACTTC. This codes for CASSLGQGAVETQYF.

The chain combines TRBV6-6 with TRBJ1-3, with D maybe TRBD1 (6 bases). CDR3 size: 15 residues. Germline assignment: CDR1 MNHNY and CDR2 SVGAGI (reference sequence). Trimming took off 2 bases at V and 3 bases at J, with 11 bases between the two ends. DNA of the CDR3: TGTGCCAGCAGTTACCCCGGACAGTTTGGAAACACCATATATTTT. Encoded protein: CASSYPGQFGNTIYF.

J is TRBJ1-1 and V is TRBV5-1; D uncertain. CDR1 and CDR2 from the germline V gene are SGHRS and YFSETQ. CDR3 length: 13 residues. The ends were cut back, 4 bases at V and 5 bases at J, with 12 bases in the middle. In DNA, the CDR3 is TGCGCCAGCAGCCAGGAAATTCGAACTGAAGCTTTCTTT. Translating it yields CASSQEIRTEAFF.

V gene TRBV7-9 combines with J gene TRBJ1-1; 9 bases map to TRBD1. The CDR3 is made up of 15 amino acids. Germline loops: CDR1 SEHNR, CDR2 FQNEAQ (reference sequence). V lost 5 bases, J lost 0 bases, and 4 bases stayed unmatched. CDR3 DNA: TGTGCCAGCAGCCCGGGACAGGGATTGAACACTGAAGCTTTCTTT. It encodes CASSPGQGLNTEAFF.

The V and J genes are TRBV23-1 and TRBJ2-1; D is unclear. TRBV23-1 is an open reading frame whose function is uncertain. V was shortened by 0 bases and J by 1 base, with 19 bases between the two germline ends. The CDR3 is 19 amino acids. The CDR3 loop reads CASSQSGSSGKSSYNEQFF. In nucleotides, the CDR3 is TGCGCCAGCAGTCAATCGGGTTCATCAGGAAAGTCGTCCTACAATGAGCAGTTCTTC.

The rearrangement links TRBV29-1 to TRBJ2-5; TRBD2 matches 8 bases. The V segment lost 5 bases and the J segment 5 bases; nucleotides outside the gene matches: 7. Germline V gene sequence: CDR1 SQVTM, CDR2 ANQGSEA. This CDR3 contains 13 residues. The CDR3 region has the DNA TGCAGCGTTTCGCGGGGGGCGGGTGAGACCCAGTACTTC. It is translated as CSVSRGAGETQYF.

The rearrangement links TRBV7-9 to TRBJ1-5; the match to TRBD1 covers 7 bases. V lost 5 bases and J lost 5; bases outside the gene matches: 3. The germline CDR1 and CDR2 sequences are SEHNR and FQNEAQ (reference sequence). This CDR3 spans 13 amino acids. In DNA form, the CDR3 reads TGTGCCAGCAGCGTAGACAGGGATCAGCCCCAGCATTTT. This gives the protein CASSVDRDQPQHF.

The rearrangement joins TRBV18 to TRBJ1-2; 9 positions agree with TRBD1. Per germline, CDR1 KGHSH and CDR2 LQKENI. Losses at the gene ends were 3 bases for V and 8 bases for J; bases not matched to a gene: 13. This CDR3 contains 16 residues. The CDR3: CASSPLGQGGEDGYTF. The CDR3 DNA reads TGTGCCAGCTCACCCCTGGGACAGGGAGGTGAGGACGGCTACACCTTC. The complete variable domain, with remaining parts taken from reference TRBV18 and TRBJ1-2, reads NAGVMQNPRHLVRRRGQEARLRCSPMKGHSHVYWYRQLPEEGLKFMVYLQKENIIDESGMPKERFSAEFPKEGPSILRIQQVVRGDSAAYFCASSPLGQGGEDGYTFGSGTRLTVV.

This clone has a handful of counts. The CDR3 is CASSQQGGNQPQHF. The CDR3 DNA is TGTGCCAGCAGTCAACAGGGTGGCAATCAGCCCCAGCATTTT. This rearrangement joins TRBV27 to TRBJ1-5; a weak D match, TRBD1 (6 bases). CDR1 is MNHEY and CDR2 is SMNVEV in the germline V gene (reference sequence). The V end lost 5 bases, the J end lost 2 bases, and 10 bases lay between the germline ends. The CDR3 is made up of 14 amino acids.

This chain joins TRBV6-1 and TRBJ1-2, with TRBD1 identical over 7 bases. Germline V lookup: CDR1 MNHNS, CDR2 SASEGT. V was pared by 1 base and J by 2 bases, with 4 bases of the junction left unmatched. The CDR3 sequence is 15 residues long. CDR3 loop: CASSEVKGANYGYTF. CDR3 nucleotides: TGTGCCAGCAGTGAAGTCAAGGGGGCGAACTATGGCTACACCTTC.

The chain recombines TRBV19 with TRBJ2-5, with D possibly TRBD2 on 6 matching bases. CDR3 size: 14 residues. Germline V gene sequence: CDR1 LNHDA, CDR2 SQIVND (reference sequence). Deletions cut 0 bases from V and 4 bases from J, with 9 bases between. CDR3 in amino acids: CASSIDHGRETQYF. The CDR3 DNA reads as TGTGCCAGTAGTATAGATCACGGGAGAGAGACCCAGTACTTC.

The rearrangement joins TRBV5-1 to TRBJ2-7, with D tentatively TRBD2 (6 bases). The CDR3 totals 16 residues. CDR1 and CDR2 from the germline V gene are SGHRS and YFSETQ. The germline V and J ends were trimmed by 4 bases and 5 bases, with 22 bases remaining between them. The CDR3, as DNA: TGCGCCAGCAGCCCGTCGGCCATTCCCCGGGGGAACGAGCAGTACTTC. Translating gives CASSPSAIPRGNEQYF.